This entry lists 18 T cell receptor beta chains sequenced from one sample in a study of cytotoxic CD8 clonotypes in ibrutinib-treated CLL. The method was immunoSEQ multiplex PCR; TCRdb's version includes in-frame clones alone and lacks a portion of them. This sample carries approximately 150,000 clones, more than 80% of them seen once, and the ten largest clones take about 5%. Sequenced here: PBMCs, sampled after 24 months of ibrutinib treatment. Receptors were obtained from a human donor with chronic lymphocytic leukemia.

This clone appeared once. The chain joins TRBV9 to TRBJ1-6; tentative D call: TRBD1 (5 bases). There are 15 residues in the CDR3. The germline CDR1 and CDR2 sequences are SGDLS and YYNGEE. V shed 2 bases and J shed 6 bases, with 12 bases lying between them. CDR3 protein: CASSVSGTGNSPLHF. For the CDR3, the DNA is TGTGCCAGCAGCGTGAGCGGGACGGGTAATTCACCCCTCCACTTT.

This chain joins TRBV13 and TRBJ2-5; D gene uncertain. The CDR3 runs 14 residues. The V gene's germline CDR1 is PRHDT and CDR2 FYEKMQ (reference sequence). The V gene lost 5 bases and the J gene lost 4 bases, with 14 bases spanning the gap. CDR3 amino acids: CASSPSDGRETQYF. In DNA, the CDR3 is TGTGCCAGCAGCCCCTCTGACGGTCGAGAGACCCAGTACTTC.

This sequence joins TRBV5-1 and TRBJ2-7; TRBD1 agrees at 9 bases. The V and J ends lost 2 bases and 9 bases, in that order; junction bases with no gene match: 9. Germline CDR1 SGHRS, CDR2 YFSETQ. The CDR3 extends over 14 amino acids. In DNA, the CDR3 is TGCGCCAGCAGCTTTCAGGGACAGGGAAGCGGGCAGTACTTC. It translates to CASSFQGQGSGQYF.

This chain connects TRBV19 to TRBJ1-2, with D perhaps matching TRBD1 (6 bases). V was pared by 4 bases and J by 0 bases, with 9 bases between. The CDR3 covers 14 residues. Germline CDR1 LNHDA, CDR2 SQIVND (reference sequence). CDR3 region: CASSTGHPNYGYTF. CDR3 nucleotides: TGTGCCAGTAGTACGGGACACCCTAACTATGGCTACACCTTC.

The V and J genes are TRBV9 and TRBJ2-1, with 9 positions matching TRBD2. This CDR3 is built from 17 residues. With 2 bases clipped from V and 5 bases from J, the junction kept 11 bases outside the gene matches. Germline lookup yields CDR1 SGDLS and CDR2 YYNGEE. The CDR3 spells CASSVVIAGVLNNEQFF. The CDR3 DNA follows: TGTGCCAGCAGCGTGGTAATAGCGGGAGTTTTGAACAATGAGCAGTTCTTC.

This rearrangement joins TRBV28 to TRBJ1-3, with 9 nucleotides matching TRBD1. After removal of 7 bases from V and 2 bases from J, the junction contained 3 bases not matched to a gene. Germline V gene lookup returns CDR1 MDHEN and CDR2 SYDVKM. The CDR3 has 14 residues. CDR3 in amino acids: CASKGQGTGNTIYF. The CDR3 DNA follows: TGTGCCAGCAAGGGACAGGGTACTGGAAACACCATATATTTT.

The chain's CDR3 is CASSYSTAPRTEAFF. In nucleotides, the CDR3 is TGTGCCAGCAGCTACTCAACGGCGCCGCGGACTGAAGCTTTCTTT. This chain connects TRBV5-8 to TRBJ1-1; D unclear. Deletions cut 3 bases from V and 5 bases from J, with 17 bases between. The CDR3 spans 15 residues. The germline V gene has CDR1 SGHTS and CDR2 YDEGEE.

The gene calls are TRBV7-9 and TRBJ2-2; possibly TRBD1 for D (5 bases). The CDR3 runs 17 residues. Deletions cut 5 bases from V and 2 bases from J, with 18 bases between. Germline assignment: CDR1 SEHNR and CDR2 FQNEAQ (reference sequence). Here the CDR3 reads CASSPTTDKLNTGELFF. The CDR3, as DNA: TGTGCCAGCAGCCCTACGACAGACAAACTTAACACCGGGGAGCTGTTTTTT.

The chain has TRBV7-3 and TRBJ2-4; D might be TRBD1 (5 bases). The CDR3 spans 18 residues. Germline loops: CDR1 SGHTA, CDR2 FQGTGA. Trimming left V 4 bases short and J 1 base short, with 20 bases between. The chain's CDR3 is CASSSPGREGLAKNIQYF. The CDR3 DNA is TGTGCCAGCAGCTCCCCGGGCAGGGAAGGTCTCGCCAAAAACATTCAGTACTTC.

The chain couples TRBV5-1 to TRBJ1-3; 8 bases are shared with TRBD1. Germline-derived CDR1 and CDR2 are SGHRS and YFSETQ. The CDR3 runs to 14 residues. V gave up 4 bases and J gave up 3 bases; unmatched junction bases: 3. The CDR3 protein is CASSLGTGGNTIYF. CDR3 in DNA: TGCGCCAGCAGCCTAGGGACAGGTGGAAACACCATATATTTT.

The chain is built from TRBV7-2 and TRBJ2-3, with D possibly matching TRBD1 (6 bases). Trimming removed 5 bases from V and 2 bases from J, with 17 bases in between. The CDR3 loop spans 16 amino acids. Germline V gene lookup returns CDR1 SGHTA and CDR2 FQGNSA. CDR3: CASSPITGLDTDTQYF. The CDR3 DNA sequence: TGTGCCAGCAGCCCGATAACAGGGCTAGACACAGATACGCAGTATTTT.

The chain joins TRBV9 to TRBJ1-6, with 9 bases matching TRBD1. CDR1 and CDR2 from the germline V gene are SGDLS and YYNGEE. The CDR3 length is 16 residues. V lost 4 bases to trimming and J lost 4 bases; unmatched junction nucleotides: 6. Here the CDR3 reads CASSPVGTGYNSPLHF. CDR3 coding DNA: TGTGCCAGCAGCCCTGTCGGGACAGGGTATAATTCACCCCTCCACTTT.

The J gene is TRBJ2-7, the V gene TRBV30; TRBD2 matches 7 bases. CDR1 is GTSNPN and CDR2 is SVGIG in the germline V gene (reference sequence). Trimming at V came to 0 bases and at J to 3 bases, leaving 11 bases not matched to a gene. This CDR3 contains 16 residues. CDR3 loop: CAWSVRSSGYNYEQYF. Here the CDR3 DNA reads TGTGCCTGGAGTGTACGCTCTAGCGGTTATAACTACGAGCAGTACTTC.

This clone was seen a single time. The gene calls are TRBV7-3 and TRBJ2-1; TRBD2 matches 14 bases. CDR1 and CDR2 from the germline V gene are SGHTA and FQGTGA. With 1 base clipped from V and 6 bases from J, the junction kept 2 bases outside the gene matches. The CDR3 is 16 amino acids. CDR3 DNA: TGTGCCAGCAGCTTAATGACTAGCGGGAGGGTCAATGAGCAGTTCTTC. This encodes CASSLMTSGRVNEQFF.

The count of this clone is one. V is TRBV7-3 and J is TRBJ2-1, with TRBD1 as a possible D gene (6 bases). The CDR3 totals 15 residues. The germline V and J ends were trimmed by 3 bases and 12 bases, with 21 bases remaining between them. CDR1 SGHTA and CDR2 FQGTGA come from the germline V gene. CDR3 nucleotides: TGTGCCAGCAGCTTCAGGGGTCAGCAAAGGTCCGGGCAGTTCTTC. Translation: CASSFRGQQRSGQFF.

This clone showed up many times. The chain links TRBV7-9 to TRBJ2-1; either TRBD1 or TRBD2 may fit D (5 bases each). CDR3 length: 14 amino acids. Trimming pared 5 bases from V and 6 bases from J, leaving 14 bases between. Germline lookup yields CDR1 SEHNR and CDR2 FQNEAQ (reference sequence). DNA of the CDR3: TGTGCCAGCAGCAACCCCGGGACCCCCAATGAGCAGTTCTTC. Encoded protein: CASSNPGTPNEQFF.

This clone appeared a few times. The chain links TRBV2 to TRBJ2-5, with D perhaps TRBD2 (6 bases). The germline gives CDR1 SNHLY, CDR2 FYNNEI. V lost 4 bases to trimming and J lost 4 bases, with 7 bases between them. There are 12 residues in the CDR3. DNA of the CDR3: TGTGCCAGCAGTGGGGACTCAGAGACCCAGTACTTC. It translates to CASSGDSETQYF.

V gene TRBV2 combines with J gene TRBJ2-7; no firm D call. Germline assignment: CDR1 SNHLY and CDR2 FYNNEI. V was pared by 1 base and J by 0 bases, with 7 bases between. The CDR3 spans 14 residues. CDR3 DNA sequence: TGTGCCAGCAGTGAAGTGCCGGTCTCCTACGAGCAGTACTTC. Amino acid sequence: CASSEVPVSYEQYF.